The 17 T cell receptor beta chains in this list originate from one sample, sequenced in a study of blood T cells in healthy people across ages. Alongside a J-beta primer mix, a sample-barcoded 5' primer served in a second PCR lasting 7 to 11 cycles. TCRdb processed the 5' RACE reads anew with MiXCR; each CDR3 protein has one entry. The table lists roughly 2 million distinct CDR3 sequences, about 50% of them singletons. Sequencing used blood. The receptors were gathered from a woman in her forties in good health.

This clonotype was found once. The chain has TRBV4-1 and TRBJ1-4; TRBD1 might be the D (5 bases). The CDR3 length is 14 residues. V shed 4 bases and J shed 6 bases, with 12 bases lying between them. CDR1 and CDR2 (germline): MGHRA, YSYEKL. This CDR3 reads CASSPGGDYEKLFF. As DNA, the CDR3 is TGCGCCAGCAGCCCGGGGGGGGATTATGAAAAACTGTTTTTT.

The chain employs TRBV7-2 and TRBJ2-5; D may be TRBD2 (6 bases). This CDR3 has 15 residues. Trimming took off 3 bases at V and 7 bases at J, with 18 bases between the two ends. In germline, CDR1 is SGHTA, CDR2 FQGNSA. The CDR3 is CASSLREAPGGTQYF. The CDR3, as DNA: TGTGCCAGCAGCTTGAGGGAGGCGCCCGGGGGGACCCAGTACTTC.

The sample holds a few counts of this clonotype. The rearrangement joins TRBV24-1 to TRBJ2-1, with 8 bases lining up with TRBD1. Germline trimming cut 7 bases from V and 9 bases from J; bases unmatched to any gene: 10. The CDR3 is 14 amino acids. Germline V lookup: CDR1 KGHDR, CDR2 SFDVKD. This chain's CDR3 is CATSPIDRGAEQFF. The CDR3 DNA follows: TGTGCCACCAGCCCTATAGACAGGGGAGCTGAGCAGTTCTTC.

On this clonotype itself: A junction end diverges from the germline sequence, so it may reflect a read error. The genes are TRBV6-6 and TRBJ2-5; 9 nucleotides match TRBD2. CDR1 is MNHNY and CDR2 is SVGAGI in the germline V gene (reference sequence). CDR3 size: 17 residues. The CDR3 bases are TGTGCCAGCAGCGGCCGGGGGACTAGCCAAAACCAAGAGACTCAGTACTTC. Amino acids: CASSGRGTSQNQETQYF.

This clonotype appeared once. The gene calls are TRBV5-1 and TRBJ2-5; the match to TRBD1 covers 10 bases. The germline V gene encodes CDR1 SGHRS and CDR2 YFSETQ. The CDR3 covers 15 residues. Unmatched junction bases numbered 8, after V lost 4 bases and J lost 5 bases. CDR3 region: CASSPATGGPETQYF. The CDR3 region has the DNA TGCGCCAGCAGCCCCGCGACAGGGGGCCCGGAGACCCAGTACTTC.

The chain couples TRBV7-2 to TRBJ2-5, with 8 bases that match TRBD1. The end of the DNA is better explained by TRBJ2-7, so the J call may be wrong. CDR3 size: 15 residues. The germline V gene encodes CDR1 SGHTA and CDR2 FQGNSA. The CDR3 region is CASSSNRGVPYEQYF. DNA for the CDR3: TGTGCCAGCAGCTCGAACAGGGGGGTCCCGTACGAGCAGTACTTC.

The sample holds a few counts of this clonotype. The rearrangement joins TRBV7-9 to TRBJ1-4, with TRBD1 as a possible D gene (6 bases). CDR3 size: 15 residues. Trimming removed 1 base from V and 0 bases from J, with 6 bases in between. CDR1 SEHNR and CDR2 FQNEAQ come from the germline V gene (reference sequence). The CDR3: CASSLGQATNEKLFF. CDR3 nucleotides: TGTGCCAGCAGCTTAGGACAGGCAACTAATGAAAAACTGTTTTTT.

As for this clonotype: At one of its ends the junction is not consistent with the germline gene, which may arise from a read error. This chain connects TRBV6-5 to TRBJ1-6; no clear D gene. CDR1 is MNHEY and CDR2 is SVGAGI in the germline V gene. The CDR3 spans 15 residues. CDR3 in DNA: TGTGTCAGCAGTTACACACTCGTGGGTAATTCACCCCTCCACTTT. Protein sequence: CVSSYTLVGNSPLHF.

This clonotype was counted only a few times. The chain uses TRBV20-1 and TRBJ2-7; 8 bases fit TRBD1. Germline V CDR1 and CDR2: DFQATT, SNEGSKA (reference sequence). CDR3 length: 14 amino acids. Trimming at V came to 6 bases and at J to 3 bases, leaving 10 bases not matched to a gene. The CDR3 here is CSAKRDRIDYEQYF. Here the CDR3 DNA reads TGCAGTGCCAAAAGGGACAGGATAGACTACGAGCAGTACTTC.

A few counts support this clonotype. The chain recombines TRBV29-1 with TRBJ2-3, with 9 bases matching TRBD1. Trimming took 6 bases from V and 2 from J; bases not matched to a gene: 3. From germline, CDR1 is SQVTM and CDR2 ANQGSEA. The length of the CDR3 is 13 residues. The CDR3 reads CSVRDRDTDTQYF. The CDR3 region has the DNA TGCAGCGTCCGGGACAGGGACACAGATACGCAGTATTTT.

This clonotype was recorded a few times. The chain is built from TRBV20-1 and TRBJ2-7, with TRBD1 identical over 7 bases. The CDR3 is 12 residues long. The germline gives CDR1 DFQATT, CDR2 SNEGSKA (reference sequence). With 4 bases clipped from V and 2 bases from J, the junction kept 2 bases outside the gene matches. This chain's CDR3 is CSAITGAYEQYF. As DNA, the CDR3 is TGCAGTGCTATCACAGGGGCCTACGAGCAGTACTTC.

This rearrangement joins TRBV7-9 to TRBJ2-3; D might be TRBD1 (7 bases). The CDR3 has 15 amino acids. Trimming shortened V by 3 bases and J by 6 bases, and 16 bases separated the two germline ends. The germline V gene encodes CDR1 SEHNR and CDR2 FQNEAQ (reference sequence). CDR3 sequence reads: CASSFRGAFSDTQYF. CDR3 bases: TGTGCCAGCAGCTTCAGGGGGGCGTTCTCCGATACGCAGTATTTT.

The V gene is TRBV7-9, the J gene TRBJ2-1, with D possibly TRBD2 on 7 matching bases. Germline CDR1 and CDR2: SEHNR and FQNEAQ (reference sequence). This CDR3 spans 14 amino acids. V was pared by 0 bases and J by 12 bases, with 15 bases between. The chain's CDR3 is CASSLAGGLQRQFF. DNA of the CDR3: TGTGCCAGCAGCTTAGCGGGGGGGCTACAGAGGCAGTTCTTC. Full variable domain (missing parts from reference TRBV7-9 and TRBJ2-1): DTGVSQNPRHKITKRGQNVTFRCDPISEHNRLYWYRQTLGQGPEFLTYFQNEAQLEKSRLLSDRFSAERPKGSFSTLEIQRTEQGDSAMYLCASSLAGGLQRQFFGPGTRLTVL.

The V and J genes are TRBV12-3 or TRBV12-4 and TRBJ2-7; D is possibly TRBD2 (5 bases). V was pared by 6 bases and J by 3 bases, with 18 bases between. This CDR3 comprises 15 residues. The CDR3 DNA is TGTGCCAGCAGCCCGGGATCTAGGATAGTCTACGAGCAGTACTTC. It translates to CASSPGSRIVYEQYF.

The sample holds one count of this clonotype. The chain joins TRBV4-1 to TRBJ1-2, with D unclear. The germline CDR1 and CDR2 sequences are MGHRA and YSYEKL. The CDR3 loop spans 15 amino acids. Between the trimmed V and J ends, which lost 0 bases and 4 bases, there was a span of 12 bases. CDR3 coding DNA: TGCGCCAGCAGCCAAGATGAAGGCAGGCCCTATGGCTACACCTTC. Its protein product is CASSQDEGRPYGYTF.

This clonotype appeared many times. This chain links TRBV29-1 with TRBJ2-3; no clear D gene. The length of the CDR3 is 12 residues. Germline V gives CDR1 SQVTM, CDR2 ANQGSEA. Deletions cut 4 bases from V and 1 base from J, with 6 bases between. Here the CDR3 DNA reads TGCAGCGTTGTGCCAGGCACAGATACGCAGTATTTT. Encoded protein: CSVVPGTDTQYF.

The chain has TRBV7-2 and TRBJ2-5; 9 bases line up with TRBD1. The CDR3 contains 17 residues. V lost 3 bases to trimming and J lost 5 bases; unmatched junction nucleotides: 13. The V gene's germline CDR1 is SGHTA and CDR2 FQGNSA. Written as DNA, the CDR3 is TGTGCCAGCAGCTTCGGGACAGGGAGGGGCAATGGTGAGACCCAGTACTTC. This gives the protein CASSFGTGRGNGETQYF.